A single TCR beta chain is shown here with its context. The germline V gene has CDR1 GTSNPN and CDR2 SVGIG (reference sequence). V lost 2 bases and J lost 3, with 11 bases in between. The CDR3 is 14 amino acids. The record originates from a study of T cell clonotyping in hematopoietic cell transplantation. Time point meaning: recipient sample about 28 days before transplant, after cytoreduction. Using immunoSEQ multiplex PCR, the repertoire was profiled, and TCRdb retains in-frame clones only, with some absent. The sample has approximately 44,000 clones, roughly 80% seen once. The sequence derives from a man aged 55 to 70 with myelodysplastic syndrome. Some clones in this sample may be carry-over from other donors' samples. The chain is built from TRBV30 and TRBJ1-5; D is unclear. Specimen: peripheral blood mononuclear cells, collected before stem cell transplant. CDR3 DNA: TGTGCCTGGAGTAACTGGCTCCCCAATCAGCCCCAGCATTTT. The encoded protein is CAWSNWLPNQPQHF. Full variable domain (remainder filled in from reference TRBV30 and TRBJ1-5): SQTIHQWPATLVQPVGSPLSLECTVEGTSNPNLYWYRQAAGRGLQLLFYSVGIGQISSEVPQNLSASRPQDRQFILSSKKLLLSDSGFYLCAWSNWLPNQPQHFGDGTRLSIL.